Each of the 4 T cell receptor beta chains below was sequenced from the same sample in a study of shared clonotypes between healthy human individuals. The naive CD8 subset, CD45RO-negative cells positively selected for CCR7, excluded terminally differentiated effector memory CD45RA+ cells. Method: immunoSEQ multiplex PCR; TCRdb's copy keeps in-frame clones and lacks some. In the table there are hundreds of thousands of clones, 95% to 98% of which are singletons. The sample taken for sequencing was naive CD8+ T cells sorted from blood. All receptors come from a man aged 25-45 years in good health.

Written as DNA, the CDR3 is TGTGCCAGCAGTTGGACAGGGATGGTTCACTATGGCTACACCTTC. Protein product: CASSWTGMVHYGYTF. J is TRBJ1-2 and V is TRBV6-1; 8 bases agree with TRBD1. Germline V lookup: CDR1 MNHNS, CDR2 SASEGT. CDR3 length: 15 residues. The V segment lost 5 bases and the J segment 3 bases; nucleotides outside the gene matches: 8.

CDR3 amino acids: CASSSPSASYEQYF. CDR3 DNA sequence: TGTGCCAGCAGCAGTCCTTCCGCATCCTACGAGCAGTACTTC. The V call is TRBV7-9, the J call TRBJ2-7; D not resolved. This CDR3 region has 14 residues. Germline loops: CDR1 SEHNR, CDR2 FQNEAQ (reference sequence). Trimming cost V 5 bases and J 1 base, with 12 bases left between them.

In the case of this clone: Additional DNA sequences in this sample encode the identical CDR3. This chain joins TRBV27 and TRBJ2-1; 13 bases fit TRBD2. The CDR3 extends over 14 amino acids. Germline V gene data show CDR1 as MNHEY and CDR2 as SMNVEV (reference sequence). J lost 8 bases, V lost 2 bases, and 0 bases had no gene match. CDR3 residues: CASSLGLAGDEQFF. As DNA, the CDR3 is TGTGCCAGCAGTTTAGGACTAGCGGGGGATGAGCAGTTCTTC.

The chain's CDR3 is CASSSSGGLRRETQYF. CDR3 sequence (DNA): TGTGCCAGCAGCTCCTCAGGGGGCTTACGAAGGGAGACCCAGTACTTC. The chain carries TRBV7-9 and TRBJ2-5; 8 nucleotides agree with TRBD1. The length of the CDR3 is 16 residues. V was clipped by 4 bases and J by 5 bases; unmatched bases: 12. The germline CDR1 and CDR2 sequences are SEHNR and FQNEAQ (reference sequence). Full variable domain (outside the CDR3, taken from reference TRBV7-9 and TRBJ2-5): DTGVSQNPRHKITKRGQNVTFRCDPISEHNRLYWYRQTLGQGPEFLTYFQNEAQLEKSRLLSDRFSAERPKGSFSTLEIQRTEQGDSAMYLCASSSSGGLRRETQYFGPGTRLLVL.